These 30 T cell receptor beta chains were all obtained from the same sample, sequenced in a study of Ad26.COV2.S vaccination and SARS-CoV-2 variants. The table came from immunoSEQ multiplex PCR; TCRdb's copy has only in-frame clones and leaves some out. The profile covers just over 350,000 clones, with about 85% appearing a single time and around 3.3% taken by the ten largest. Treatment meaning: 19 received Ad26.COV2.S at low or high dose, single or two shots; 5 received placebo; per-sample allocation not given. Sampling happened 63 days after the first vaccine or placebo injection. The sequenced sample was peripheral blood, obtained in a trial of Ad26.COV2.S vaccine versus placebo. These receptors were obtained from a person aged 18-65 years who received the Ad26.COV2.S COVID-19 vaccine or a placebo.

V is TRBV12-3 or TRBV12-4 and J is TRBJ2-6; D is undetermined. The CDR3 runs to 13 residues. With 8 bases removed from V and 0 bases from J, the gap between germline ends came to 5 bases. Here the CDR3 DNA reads TGTGCCAGCGGGCTCTCTGGGGCCAACGTCCTGACTTTC. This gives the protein CASGLSGANVLTF.

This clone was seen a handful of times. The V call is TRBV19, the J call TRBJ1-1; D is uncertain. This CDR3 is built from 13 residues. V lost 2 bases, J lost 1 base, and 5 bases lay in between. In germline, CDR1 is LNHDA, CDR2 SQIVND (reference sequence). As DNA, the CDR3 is TGTGCCAGTAGTATATCTGGGAACACTGAAGCTTTCTTT. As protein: CASSISGNTEAFF.

Here the CDR3 DNA reads TGTGCCAGCAGCCAAGACCAGGCGGGCAGAATGAGGGCCCAAGAGACCCAGTACTTC. The encoded protein is CASSQDQAGRMRAQETQYF. The chain uses TRBV14 and TRBJ2-5; a weak D match, TRBD2 (5 bases). CDR1 is SGHDN, CDR2 FVKESK, per germline. Trimming stripped 0 bases from V and 1 base from J, with 21 bases between. CDR3 length: 19 amino acids.

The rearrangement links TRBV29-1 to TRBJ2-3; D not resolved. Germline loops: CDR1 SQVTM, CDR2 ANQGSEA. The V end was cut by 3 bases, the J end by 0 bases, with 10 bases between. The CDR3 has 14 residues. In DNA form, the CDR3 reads TGCAGCGTTGACGGTAAAACAAGCACAGATACGCAGTATTTT. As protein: CSVDGKTSTDTQYF.

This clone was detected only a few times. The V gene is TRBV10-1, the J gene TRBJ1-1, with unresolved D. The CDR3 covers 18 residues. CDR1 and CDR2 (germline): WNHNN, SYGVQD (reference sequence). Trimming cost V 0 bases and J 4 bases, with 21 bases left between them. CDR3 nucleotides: TGCGCCAGCAGTGAGTCGACATTCGTCCGGGGTTTCGGCACTGAAGCTTTCTTT. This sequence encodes CASSESTFVRGFGTEAFF.

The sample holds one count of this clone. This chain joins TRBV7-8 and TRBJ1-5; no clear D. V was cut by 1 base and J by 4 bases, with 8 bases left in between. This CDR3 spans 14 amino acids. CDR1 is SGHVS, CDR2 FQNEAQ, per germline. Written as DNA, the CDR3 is TGTGCCAGCAGCTTAGAGATGGGAAATCAGCCCCAGCATTTT. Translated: CASSLEMGNQPQHF.

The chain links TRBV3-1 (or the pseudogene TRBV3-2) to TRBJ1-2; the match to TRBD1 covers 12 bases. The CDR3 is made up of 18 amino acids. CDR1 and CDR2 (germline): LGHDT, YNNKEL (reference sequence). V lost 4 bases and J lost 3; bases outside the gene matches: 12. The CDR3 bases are TGTGCCAGCAGCCCCGCCCGGGACAGGGGGCCAGGGCACTATGGCTACACCTTC. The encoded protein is CASSPARDRGPGHYGYTF.

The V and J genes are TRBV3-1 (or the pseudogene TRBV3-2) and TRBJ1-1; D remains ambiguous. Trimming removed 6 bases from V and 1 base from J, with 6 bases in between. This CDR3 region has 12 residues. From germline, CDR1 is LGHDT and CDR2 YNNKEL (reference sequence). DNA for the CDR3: TGTGCCAGCAGGTGGGGGAACACTGAAGCTTTCTTT. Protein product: CASRWGNTEAFF.

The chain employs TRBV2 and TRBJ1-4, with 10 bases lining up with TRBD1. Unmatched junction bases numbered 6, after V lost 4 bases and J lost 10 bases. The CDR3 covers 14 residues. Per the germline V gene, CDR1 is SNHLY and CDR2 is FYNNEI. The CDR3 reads CASSGETGGGKLFF. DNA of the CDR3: TGTGCCAGCAGTGGGGAGACAGGGGGCGGAAAACTGTTTTTT.

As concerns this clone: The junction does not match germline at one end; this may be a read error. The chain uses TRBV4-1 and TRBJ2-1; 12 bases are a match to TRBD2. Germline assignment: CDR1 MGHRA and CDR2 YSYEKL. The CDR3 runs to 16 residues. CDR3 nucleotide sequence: TGCGTCAGCAGCCTTTTAGGACTAGCGGGGTACAATGAGCAGTTCTTC. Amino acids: CVSSLLGLAGYNEQFF.

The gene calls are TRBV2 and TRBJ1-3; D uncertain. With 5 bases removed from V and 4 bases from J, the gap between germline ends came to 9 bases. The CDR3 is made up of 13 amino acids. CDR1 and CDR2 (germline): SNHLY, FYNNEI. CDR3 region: CASSISSGNTIYF. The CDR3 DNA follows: TGTGCCAGCAGTATATCATCCGGAAACACCATATATTTT.

The DNA of the CDR3 is TGTGCCAGCAGCCAGGGACAGCCTAACTATGGCTACACCTTC. It specifies CASSQGQPNYGYTF. The J gene is TRBJ1-2, the V gene TRBV4-2; 7 nucleotides align to TRBD1. This CDR3 has 14 amino acids. V was clipped by 3 bases and J by 0 bases; unmatched bases: 1. Germline assignment: CDR1 LGHNA and CDR2 YNFKEQ.

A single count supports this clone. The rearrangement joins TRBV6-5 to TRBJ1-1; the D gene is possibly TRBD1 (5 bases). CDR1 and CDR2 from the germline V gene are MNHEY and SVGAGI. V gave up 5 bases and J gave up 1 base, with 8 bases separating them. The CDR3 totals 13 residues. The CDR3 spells CASSMTENTEAFF. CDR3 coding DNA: TGTGCCAGCAGTATGACAGAGAACACTGAAGCTTTCTTT.

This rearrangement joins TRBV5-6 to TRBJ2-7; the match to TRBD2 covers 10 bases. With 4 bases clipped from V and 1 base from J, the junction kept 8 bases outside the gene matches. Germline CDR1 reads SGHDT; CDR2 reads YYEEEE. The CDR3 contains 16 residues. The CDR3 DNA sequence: TGTGCCAGCAGCAGTACCGTAGCGGGAGGTTCCTACGAGCAGTACTTC. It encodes CASSSTVAGGSYEQYF.

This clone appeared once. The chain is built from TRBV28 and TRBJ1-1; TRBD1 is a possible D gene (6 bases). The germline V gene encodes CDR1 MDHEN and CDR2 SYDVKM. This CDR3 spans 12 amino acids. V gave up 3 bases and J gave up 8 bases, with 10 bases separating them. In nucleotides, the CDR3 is TGTGCCAGCAGTTTTCTCCAGGGGGAAGCTTTCTTT. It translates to CASSFLQGEAFF.

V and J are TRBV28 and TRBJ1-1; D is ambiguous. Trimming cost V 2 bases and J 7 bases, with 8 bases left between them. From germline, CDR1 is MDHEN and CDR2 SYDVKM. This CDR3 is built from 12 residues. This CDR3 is CASSLGDLEAFF. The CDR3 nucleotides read TGTGCCAGCAGTTTAGGGGATCTTGAAGCTTTCTTT.

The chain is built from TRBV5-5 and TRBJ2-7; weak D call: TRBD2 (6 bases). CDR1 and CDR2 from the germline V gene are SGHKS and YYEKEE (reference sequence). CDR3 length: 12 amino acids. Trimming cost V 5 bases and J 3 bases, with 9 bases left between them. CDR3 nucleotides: TGTGCCAGCAGGGGAGGCAGCTACGAGCAGTACTTC. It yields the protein CASRGGSYEQYF.

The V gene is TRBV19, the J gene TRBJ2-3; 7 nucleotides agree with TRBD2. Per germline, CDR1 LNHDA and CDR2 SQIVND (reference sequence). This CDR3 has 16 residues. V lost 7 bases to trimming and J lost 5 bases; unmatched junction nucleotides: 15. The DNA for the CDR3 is TGTGCCAGTACCAATCGCTACGCGCGGGAGAGAGATACGCAGTATTTT. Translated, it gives CASTNRYARERDTQYF.

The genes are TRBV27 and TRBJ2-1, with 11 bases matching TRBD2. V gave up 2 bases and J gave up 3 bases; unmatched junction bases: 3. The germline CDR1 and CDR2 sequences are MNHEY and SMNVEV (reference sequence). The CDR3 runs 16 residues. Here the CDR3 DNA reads TGTGCCAGCAGTTTACAGGGACTAGCGGTCTACAATGAGCAGTTCTTC. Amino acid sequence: CASSLQGLAVYNEQFF.

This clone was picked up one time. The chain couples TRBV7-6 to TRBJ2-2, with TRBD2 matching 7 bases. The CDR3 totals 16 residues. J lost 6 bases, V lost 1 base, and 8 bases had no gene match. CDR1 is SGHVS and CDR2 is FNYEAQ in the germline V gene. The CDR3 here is CASSLESRAGAGELFF. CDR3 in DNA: TGTGCCAGCAGCTTAGAGTCTCGGGCGGGGGCCGGGGAGCTGTTTTTT.

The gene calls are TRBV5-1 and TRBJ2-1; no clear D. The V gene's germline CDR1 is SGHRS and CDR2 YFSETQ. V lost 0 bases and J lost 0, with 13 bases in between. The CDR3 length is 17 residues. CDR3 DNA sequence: TGCGCCAGCAGCTTGGCCGGCCTCCCAAGCTCCTACAATGAGCAGTTCTTC. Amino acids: CASSLAGLPSSYNEQFF.

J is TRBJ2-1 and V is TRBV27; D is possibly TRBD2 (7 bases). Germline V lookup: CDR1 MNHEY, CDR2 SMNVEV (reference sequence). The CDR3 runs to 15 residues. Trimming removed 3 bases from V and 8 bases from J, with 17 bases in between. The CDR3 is CASSFFGLEGDEQFF. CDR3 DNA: TGTGCCAGCAGTTTCTTCGGACTAGAGGGGGATGAGCAGTTCTTC.

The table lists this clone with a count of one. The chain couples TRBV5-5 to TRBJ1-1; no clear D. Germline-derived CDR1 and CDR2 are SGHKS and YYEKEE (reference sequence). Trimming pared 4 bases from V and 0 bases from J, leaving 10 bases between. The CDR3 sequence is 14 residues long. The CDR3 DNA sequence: TGTGCCAGCAGCCCGGAGCAAGTGAACACTGAAGCTTTCTTT. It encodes CASSPEQVNTEAFF.

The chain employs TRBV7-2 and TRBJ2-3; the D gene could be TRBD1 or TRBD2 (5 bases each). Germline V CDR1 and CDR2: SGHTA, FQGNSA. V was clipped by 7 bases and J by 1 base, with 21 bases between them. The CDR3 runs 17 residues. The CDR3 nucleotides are TGTGCCAGCATGGGATTCTGGGGGACCGGGCGCACAGATACGCAGTATTTT. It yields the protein CASMGFWGTGRTDTQYF.

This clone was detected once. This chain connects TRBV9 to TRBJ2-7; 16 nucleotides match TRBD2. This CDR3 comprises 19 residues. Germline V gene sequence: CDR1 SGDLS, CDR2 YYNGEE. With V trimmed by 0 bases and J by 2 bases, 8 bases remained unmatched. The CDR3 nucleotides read TGTGCCAGCAGCGTAGGCCACAGGGGACTAGCGGGGGGGACCTACGAGCAGTACTTC. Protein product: CASSVGHRGLAGGTYEQYF. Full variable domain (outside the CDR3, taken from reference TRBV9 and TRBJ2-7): DSGVTQTPKHLITATGQRVTLRCSPRSGDLSVYWYQQSLDQGLQFLIQYYNGEERAKGNILERFSAQQFPDLHSELNLSSLELGDSALYFCASSVGHRGLAGGTYEQYFGPGTRLTVT.

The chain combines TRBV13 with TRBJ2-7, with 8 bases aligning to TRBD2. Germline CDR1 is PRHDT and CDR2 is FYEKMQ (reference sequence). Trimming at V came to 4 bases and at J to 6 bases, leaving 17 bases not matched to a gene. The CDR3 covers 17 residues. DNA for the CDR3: TGTGCCAGCAGCTCAGCCGGGACTAGGAAGGGAGCGGTCGAGCAGTACTTC. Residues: CASSSAGTRKGAVEQYF. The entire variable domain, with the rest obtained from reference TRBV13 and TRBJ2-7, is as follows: AAGVIQSPRHLIKEKRETATLKCYPIPRHDTVYWYQQGPGQDPQFLISFYEKMQSDKGSIPDRFSAQQFSDYHSELNMSSLELGDSALYFCASSSAGTRKGAVEQYFGPGTRLTVT.

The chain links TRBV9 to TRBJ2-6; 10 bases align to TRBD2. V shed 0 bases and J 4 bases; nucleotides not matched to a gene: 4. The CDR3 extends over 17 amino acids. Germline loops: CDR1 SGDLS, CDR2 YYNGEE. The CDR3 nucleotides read TGTGCCAGCAGCGTAGCTAGCGGGAGTCTCGGGGCCAACGTCCTGACTTTC. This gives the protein CASSVASGSLGANVLTF. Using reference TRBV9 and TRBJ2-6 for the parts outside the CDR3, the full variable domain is DSGVTQTPKHLITATGQRVTLRCSPRSGDLSVYWYQQSLDQGLQFLIQYYNGEERAKGNILERFSAQQFPDLHSELNLSSLELGDSALYFCASSVASGSLGANVLTFGAGSRLTVL.

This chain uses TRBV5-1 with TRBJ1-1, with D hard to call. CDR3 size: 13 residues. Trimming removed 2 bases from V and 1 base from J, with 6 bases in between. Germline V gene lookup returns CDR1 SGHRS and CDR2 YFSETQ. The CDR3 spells CASSFPGNTEAFF. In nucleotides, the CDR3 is TGCGCCAGCAGCTTCCCCGGGAACACTGAAGCTTTCTTT. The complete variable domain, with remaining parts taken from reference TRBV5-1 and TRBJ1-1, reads KAGVTQTPRYLIKTRGQQVTLSCSPISGHRSVSWYQQTPGQGLQFLFEYFSETQRNKGNFPGRFSGRQFSNSRSEMNVSTLELGDSALYLCASSFPGNTEAFFGQGTRLTVV.

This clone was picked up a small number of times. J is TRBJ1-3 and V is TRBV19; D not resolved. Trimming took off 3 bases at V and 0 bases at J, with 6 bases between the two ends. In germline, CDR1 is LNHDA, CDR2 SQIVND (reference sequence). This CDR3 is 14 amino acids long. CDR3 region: CASSISHSGNTIYF. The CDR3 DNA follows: TGTGCCAGTAGTATTTCCCACTCTGGAAACACCATATATTTT. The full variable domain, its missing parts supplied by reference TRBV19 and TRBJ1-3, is DGGITQSPKYLFRKEGQNVTLSCEQNLNHDAMYWYRQDPGQGLRLIYYSQIVNDFQKGDIAEGYSVSREKKESFPLTVTSAQKNPTAFYLCASSISHSGNTIYFGEGSWLTVV.

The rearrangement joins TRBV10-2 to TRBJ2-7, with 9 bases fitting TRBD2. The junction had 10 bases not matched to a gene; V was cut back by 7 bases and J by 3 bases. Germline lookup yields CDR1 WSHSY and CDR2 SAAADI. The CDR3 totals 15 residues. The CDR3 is CASTEALAGSYEQYF. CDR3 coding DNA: TGCGCCAGCACCGAAGCCCTAGCGGGGAGCTACGAGCAGTACTTC.